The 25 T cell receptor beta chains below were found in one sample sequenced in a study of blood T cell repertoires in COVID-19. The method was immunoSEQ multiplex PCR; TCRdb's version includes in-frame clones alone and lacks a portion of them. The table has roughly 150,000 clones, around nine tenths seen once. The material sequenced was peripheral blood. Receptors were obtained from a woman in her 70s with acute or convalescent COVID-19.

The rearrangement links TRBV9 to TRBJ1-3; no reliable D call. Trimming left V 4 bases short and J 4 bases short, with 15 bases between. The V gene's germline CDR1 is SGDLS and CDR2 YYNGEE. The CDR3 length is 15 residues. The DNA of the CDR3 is TGTGCCAGCAGCATTGCGCCCCAGGAAGGAAACACCATATATTTT. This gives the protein CASSIAPQEGNTIYF.

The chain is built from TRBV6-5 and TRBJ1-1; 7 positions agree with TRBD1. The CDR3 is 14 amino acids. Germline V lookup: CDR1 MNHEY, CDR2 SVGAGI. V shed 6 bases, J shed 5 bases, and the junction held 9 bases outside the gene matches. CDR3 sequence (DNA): TGTGCCAGCAGGACAGGGTTTACGGGGACTGAAGCTTTCTTT. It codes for CASRTGFTGTEAFF.

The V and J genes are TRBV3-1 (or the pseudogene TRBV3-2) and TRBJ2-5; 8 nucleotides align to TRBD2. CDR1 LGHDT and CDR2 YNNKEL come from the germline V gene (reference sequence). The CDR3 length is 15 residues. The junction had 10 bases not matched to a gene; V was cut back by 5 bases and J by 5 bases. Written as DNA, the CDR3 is TGTGCCAGCAGCTCAAGCGGGGGTTATGGGGAGACCCAGTACTTC. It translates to CASSSSGGYGETQYF.

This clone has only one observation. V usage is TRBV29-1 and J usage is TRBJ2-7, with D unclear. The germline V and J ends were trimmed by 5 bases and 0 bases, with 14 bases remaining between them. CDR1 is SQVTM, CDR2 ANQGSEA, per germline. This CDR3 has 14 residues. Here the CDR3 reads CSVLAATSSYEQYF. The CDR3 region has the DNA TGCAGCGTTTTGGCAGCGACGAGCTCCTACGAGCAGTACTTC.

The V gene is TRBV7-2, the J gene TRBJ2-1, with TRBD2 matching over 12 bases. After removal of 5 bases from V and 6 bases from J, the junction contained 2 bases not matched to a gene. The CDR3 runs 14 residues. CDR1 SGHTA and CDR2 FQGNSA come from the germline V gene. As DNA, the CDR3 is TGTGCCAGCAGCCCTAGCGGGGGGGCCAATGAGCAGTTCTTC. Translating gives CASSPSGGANEQFF.

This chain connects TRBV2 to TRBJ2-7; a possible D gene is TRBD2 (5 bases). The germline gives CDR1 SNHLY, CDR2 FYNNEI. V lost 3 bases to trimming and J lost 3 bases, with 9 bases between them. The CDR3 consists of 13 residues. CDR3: CASSDTGNYEQYV. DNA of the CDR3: TGTGCCAGCAGTGACACCGGGAACTACGAGCAGTACGTC.

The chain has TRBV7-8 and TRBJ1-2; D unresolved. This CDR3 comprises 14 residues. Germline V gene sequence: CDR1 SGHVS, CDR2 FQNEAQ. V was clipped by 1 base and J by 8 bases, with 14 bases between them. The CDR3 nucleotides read TGTGCCAGCAGCTTAGACAGATACGCGGGGGGCTACACCTTC. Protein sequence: CASSLDRYAGGYTF.

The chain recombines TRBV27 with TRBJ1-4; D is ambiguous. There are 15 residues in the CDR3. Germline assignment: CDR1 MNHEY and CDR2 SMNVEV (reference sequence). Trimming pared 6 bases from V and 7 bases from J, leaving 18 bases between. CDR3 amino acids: CASSQRSLGVEKLFF. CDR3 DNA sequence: TGTGCCAGCAGCCAGAGATCTTTGGGAGTTGAAAAACTGTTTTTT.

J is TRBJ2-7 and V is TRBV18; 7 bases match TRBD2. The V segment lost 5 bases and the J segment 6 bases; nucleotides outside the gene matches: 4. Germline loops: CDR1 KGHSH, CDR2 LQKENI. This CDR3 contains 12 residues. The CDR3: CASSSWGGEQYF. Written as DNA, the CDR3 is TGTGCCAGCTCATCTTGGGGGGGCGAGCAGTACTTC.

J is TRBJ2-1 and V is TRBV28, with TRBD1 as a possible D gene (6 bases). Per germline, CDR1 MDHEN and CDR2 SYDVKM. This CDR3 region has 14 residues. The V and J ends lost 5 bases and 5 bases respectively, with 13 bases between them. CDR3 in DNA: TGTGCCAGCAGTCCATGGGGGCAGCACAATGAGCAGTTCTTC. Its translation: CASSPWGQHNEQFF.

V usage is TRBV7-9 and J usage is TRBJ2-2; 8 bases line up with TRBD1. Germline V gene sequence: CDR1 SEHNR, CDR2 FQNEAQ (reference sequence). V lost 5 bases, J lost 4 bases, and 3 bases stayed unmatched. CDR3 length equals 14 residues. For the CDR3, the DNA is TGTGCCAGCAGCGCGACAGGGGTCACCGGGGAGCTGTTTTTT. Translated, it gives CASSATGVTGELFF.

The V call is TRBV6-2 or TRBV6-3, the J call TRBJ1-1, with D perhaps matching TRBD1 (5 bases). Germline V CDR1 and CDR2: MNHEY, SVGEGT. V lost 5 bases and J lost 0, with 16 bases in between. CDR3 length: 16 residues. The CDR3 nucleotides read TGTGCCAGCAGTGGGGGAGGACTGGGGATGAACACTGAAGCTTTCTTT. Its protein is CASSGGGLGMNTEAFF.

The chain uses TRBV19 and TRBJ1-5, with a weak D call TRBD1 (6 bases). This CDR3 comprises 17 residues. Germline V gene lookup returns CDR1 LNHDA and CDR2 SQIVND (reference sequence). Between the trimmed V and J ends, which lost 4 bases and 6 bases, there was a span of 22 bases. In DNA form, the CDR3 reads TGTGCCAGTAGTAATAACGGGGGGCAGGGCACGGGTCAGCCCCAGCATTTT. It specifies CASSNNGGQGTGQPQHF.

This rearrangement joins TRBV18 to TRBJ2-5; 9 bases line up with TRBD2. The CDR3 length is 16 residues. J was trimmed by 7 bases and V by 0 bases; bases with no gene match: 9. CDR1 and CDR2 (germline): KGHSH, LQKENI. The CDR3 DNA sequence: TGTGCCAGCTCACCACCGGCTAGCGGGGCTTCGGGGACCCAGTACTTC. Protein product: CASSPPASGASGTQYF.

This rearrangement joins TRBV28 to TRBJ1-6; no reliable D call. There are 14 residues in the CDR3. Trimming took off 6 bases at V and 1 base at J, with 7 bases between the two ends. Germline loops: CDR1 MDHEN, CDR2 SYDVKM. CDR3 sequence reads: CASSRESYNSPLHF. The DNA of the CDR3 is TGTGCCAGCAGCCGCGAGTCCTATAATTCACCCCTCCACTTT.

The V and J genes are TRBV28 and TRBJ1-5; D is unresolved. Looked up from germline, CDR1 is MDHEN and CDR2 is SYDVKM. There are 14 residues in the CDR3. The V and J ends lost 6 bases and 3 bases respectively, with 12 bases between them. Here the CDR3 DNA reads TGTGCCAGCAGGTCAGACGGGTACAATCAGCCCCAGCATTTT. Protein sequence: CASRSDGYNQPQHF.

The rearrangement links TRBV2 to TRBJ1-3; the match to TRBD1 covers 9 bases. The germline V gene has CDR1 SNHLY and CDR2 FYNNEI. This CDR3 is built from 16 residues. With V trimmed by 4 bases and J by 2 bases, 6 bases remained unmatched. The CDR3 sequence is CASSGDRVRAGNTIYF. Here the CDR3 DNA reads TGTGCCAGCAGTGGGGACAGGGTGAGGGCTGGAAACACCATATATTTT.

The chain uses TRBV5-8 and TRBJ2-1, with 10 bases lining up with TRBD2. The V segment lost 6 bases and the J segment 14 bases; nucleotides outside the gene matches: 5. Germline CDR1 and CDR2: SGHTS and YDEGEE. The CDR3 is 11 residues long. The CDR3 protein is CASTEGLAEFF. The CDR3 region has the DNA TGTGCCAGCACCGAAGGACTAGCGGAGTTCTTC.

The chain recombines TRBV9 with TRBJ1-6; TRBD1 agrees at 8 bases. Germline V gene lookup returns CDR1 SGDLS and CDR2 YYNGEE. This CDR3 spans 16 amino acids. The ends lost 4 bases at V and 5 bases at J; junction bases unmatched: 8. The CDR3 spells CASSIGQGSNNSPLHF. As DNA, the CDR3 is TGTGCCAGCAGCATCGGACAGGGTTCCAATAATTCACCCCTCCACTTT.

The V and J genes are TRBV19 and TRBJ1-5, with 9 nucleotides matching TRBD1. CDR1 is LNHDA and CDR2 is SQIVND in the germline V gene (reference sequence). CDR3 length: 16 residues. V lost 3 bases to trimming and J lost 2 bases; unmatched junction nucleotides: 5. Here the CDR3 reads CASSMGTGSGNQPQHF. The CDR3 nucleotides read TGTGCCAGTAGTATGGGGACAGGGTCAGGCAATCAGCCCCAGCATTTT. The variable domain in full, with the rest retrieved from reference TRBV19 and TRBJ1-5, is DGGITQSPKYLFRKEGQNVTLSCEQNLNHDAMYWYRQDPGQGLRLIYYSQIVNDFQKGDIAEGYSVSREKKESFPLTVTSAQKNPTAFYLCASSMGTGSGNQPQHFGDGTRLSIL.

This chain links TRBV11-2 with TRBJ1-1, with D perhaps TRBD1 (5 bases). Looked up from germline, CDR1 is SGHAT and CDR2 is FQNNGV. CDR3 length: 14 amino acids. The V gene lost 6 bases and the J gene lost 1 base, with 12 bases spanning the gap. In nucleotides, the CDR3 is TGTGCCAGCAGGTGGACACTTGGGAACACTGAAGCTTTCTTT. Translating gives CASRWTLGNTEAFF.

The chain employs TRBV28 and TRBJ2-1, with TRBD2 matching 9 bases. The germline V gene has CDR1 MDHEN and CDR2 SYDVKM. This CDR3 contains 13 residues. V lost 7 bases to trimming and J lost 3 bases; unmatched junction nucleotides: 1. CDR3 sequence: CASISGGYNEQFF. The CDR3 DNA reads TGTGCCAGCATTAGCGGGGGCTACAATGAGCAGTTCTTC.

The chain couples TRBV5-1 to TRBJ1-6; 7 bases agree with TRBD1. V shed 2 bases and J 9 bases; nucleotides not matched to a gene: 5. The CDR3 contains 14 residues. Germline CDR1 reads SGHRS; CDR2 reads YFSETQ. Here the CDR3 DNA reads TGCGCCAGCAGCTTCCGGGACAGAGGTTCACCCCTCCACTTT. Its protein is CASSFRDRGSPLHF.

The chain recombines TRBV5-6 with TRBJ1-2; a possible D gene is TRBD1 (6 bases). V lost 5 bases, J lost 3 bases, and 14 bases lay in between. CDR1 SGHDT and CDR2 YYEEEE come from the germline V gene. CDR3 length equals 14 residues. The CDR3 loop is CASRFIQGHYGYTF. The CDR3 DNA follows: TGTGCCAGCAGATTCATACAGGGTCACTATGGCTACACCTTC. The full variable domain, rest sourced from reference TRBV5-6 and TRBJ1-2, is DAGVTQSPTHLIKTRGQQVTLRCSPKSGHDTVSWYQQALGQGPQFIFQYYEEEERQRGNFPDRFSGHQFPNYSSELNVNALLLGDSALYLCASRFIQGHYGYTFGSGTRLTVV.

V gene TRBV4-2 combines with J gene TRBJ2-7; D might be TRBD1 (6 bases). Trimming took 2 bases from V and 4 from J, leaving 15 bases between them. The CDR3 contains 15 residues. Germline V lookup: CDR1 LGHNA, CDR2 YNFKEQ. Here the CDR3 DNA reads TGTGCCAGCAGCCAATGGGCAGGGGCTACGTACGAGCAGTACTTC. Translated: CASSQWAGATYEQYF.